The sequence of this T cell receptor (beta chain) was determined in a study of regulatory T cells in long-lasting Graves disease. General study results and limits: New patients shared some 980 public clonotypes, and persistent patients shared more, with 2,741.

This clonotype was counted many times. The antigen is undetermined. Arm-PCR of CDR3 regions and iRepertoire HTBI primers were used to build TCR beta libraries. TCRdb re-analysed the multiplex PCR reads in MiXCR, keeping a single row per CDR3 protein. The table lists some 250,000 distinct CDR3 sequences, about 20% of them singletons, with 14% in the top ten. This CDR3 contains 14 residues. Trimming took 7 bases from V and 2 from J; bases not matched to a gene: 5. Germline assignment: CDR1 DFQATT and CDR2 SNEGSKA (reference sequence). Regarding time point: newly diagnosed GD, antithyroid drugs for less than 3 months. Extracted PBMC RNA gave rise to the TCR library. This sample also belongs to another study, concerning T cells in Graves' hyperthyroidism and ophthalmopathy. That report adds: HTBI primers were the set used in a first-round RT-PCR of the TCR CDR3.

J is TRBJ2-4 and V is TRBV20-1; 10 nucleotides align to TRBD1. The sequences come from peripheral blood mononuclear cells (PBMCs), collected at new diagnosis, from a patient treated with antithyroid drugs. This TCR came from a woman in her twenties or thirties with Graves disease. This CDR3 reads CSGGTGVTKNIQYF. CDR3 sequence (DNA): TGCAGTGGAGGGACAGGGGTGACCAAAAACATTCAGTACTTC.